This is a list of T cell receptor beta chains from one sample in a study of blood T cell repertoires in COVID-19. TCRdb's table, derived via immunoSEQ multiplex PCR, lists solely in-frame clones and lacks some. The sample records some 350,000 clones, about 87% being singletons. Sequencing was done on a sample of PBMCs or T cells enriched from blood (not recorded which). These receptors originate from a woman in her twenties or thirties who had recovered from COVID-19. Each CDR3 is given with its conserved first and last residue. The D gene is left open where the match is weak. Not every row has a clone size; where given, it reads once, few, many or a size class.

V,D,size,J,CDR3,DNA
TRBV18,TRBD1,once,TRBJ1-2,CASSLRDRASNYGYTF,TGTGCCAGCTCACTCCGGGACAGGGCCTCTAACTATGGCTACACCTTC
TRBV5-1,-,-,TRBJ2-2,CASSLFPGKTGELFF,TGCGCCAGCAGCTTGTTCCCGGGGAAAACCGGGGAGCTGTTTTTT
TRBV19,-,-,TRBJ2-6,CASRFGVSGANVLTF,TGTGCCAGTAGATTCGGAGTCTCTGGGGCCAACGTCCTGACTTTC
TRBV18,-,-,TRBJ1-5,CASSPPEGIGNQPQHF,TGTGCCAGCTCACCACCGGAGGGGATAGGCAATCAGCCCCAGCATTTT
TRBV5-4,TRBD2,-,TRBJ2-7,CASSLAKRGPSSYEQYF,TGTGCCAGCAGCTTGGCCAAGCGGGGTCCAAGCTCCTACGAGCAGTACTTC
TRBV3-1/TRBV3-2,TRBD1,-,TRBJ1-1,CASRTGVNTEAFF,TGTGCCAGCAGGACAGGGGTGAACACTGAAGCTTTCTTT
TRBV29-1,-,-,TRBJ2-3,CSVRGSYTDTQYF,TGCAGCGTTAGGGGCAGCTACACAGATACGCAGTATTTT
TRBV2,TRBD1,-,TRBJ1-2,CASSTGAGYGYTF,TGTGCCTCCTCGACAGGGGCGGGCTATGGCTACACCTTC
TRBV12-3/TRBV12-4,-,-,TRBJ1-3,CASSLQVGNTIYF,TGTGCCAGCAGTTTACAGGTTGGAAACACCATATATTTT
TRBV7-8,-,-,TRBJ2-1,CASSGLHNEQFF,TGTGCCAGCAGCGGACTTCACAATGAGCAGTTCTTC
TRBV19,-,-,TRBJ1-1,CASSIVRVMNTEAFF,TGTGCCAGTAGTATAGTCCGCGTCATGAACACTGAAGCTTTCTTT
TRBV11-2,-,-,TRBJ2-7,CASSLEGPQGTYEQYF,TGTGCCAGCAGCTTAGAAGGGCCGCAGGGGACCTACGAGCAGTACTTC
TRBV5-1,TRBD1,-,TRBJ2-7,CASSPAGQGAKEQYF,TGCGCCAGCAGCCCCGCAGGCCAGGGGGCTAAGGAGCAGTACTTC
TRBV10-1,-,-,TRBJ2-7,CASTRGNPLYEQYF,TGCGCCAGCACTCGAGGGAACCCCCTCTACGAGCAGTACTTC
TRBV18,-,-,TRBJ1-1,CASSQTAGTTNTEAFF,TGTGCCAGCTCCCAGACAGCCGGGACAACGAACACTGAAGCTTTCTTT
TRBV4-1,-,-,TRBJ1-4,CASSQRQDSEKLFF,TGCGCCAGCAGCCAAAGACAGGACAGTGAAAAACTGTTTTTT
TRBV5-5,-,-,TRBJ1-1,CASSRGTGTEAFF,TGTGCCAGCAGCCGCGGGACGGGCACTGAAGCTTTCTTT
TRBV5-1,-,-,TRBJ2-5,CASSLGQEEETQYF,TGCGCCAGCAGCTTGGGACAGGAGGAAGAGACCCAGTACTTC
TRBV4-2,TRBD1,-,TRBJ2-2,CASSPGQGAYGELFF,TGTGCCAGCAGCCCGGGACAGGGGGCGTACGGGGAGCTGTTTTTT
TRBV19,-,-,TRBJ1-5,CASSIDSVNKPQHF,TGTGCCAGTAGTATAGATAGTGTTAATAAGCCCCAGCATTTT
TRBV7-8,TRBD2,-,TRBJ2-2,CASSLAPGTSGGAFTGELFF,TGTGCCAGCAGCTTAGCACCCGGGACTAGCGGGGGGGCCTTCACCGGGGAGCTGTTTTTT
TRBV5-1,-,-,TRBJ1-2,CASRSGNYGYTF,TGCGCCAGCAGGTCCGGGAACTATGGCTACACCTTC
TRBV19,TRBD1,-,TRBJ1-2,CASSKGQGGSYGYTF,TGTGCCAGTAGTAAGGGACAGGGAGGTTCGTATGGCTACACCTTC
TRBV4-2,-,-,TRBJ1-2,CASSQDSGLGYTF,TGTGCCAGCAGCCAAGATTCAGGTTTAGGCTACACCTTC
TRBV5-6,-,-,TRBJ1-6,CASNSGGLPLHF,TGTGCCAGCAACTCGGGGGGGCTACCCCTCCACTTT
TRBV2,TRBD1,-,TRBJ2-2,CARNTGTGAGSTGELFF,TGTGCCAGAAATACCGGGACAGGGGCCGGCAGCACCGGGGAGCTGTTTTTT
TRBV15,-,-,TRBJ1-1,CATSRGGLNTEAFF,TGTGCCACCAGCAGAGGGGGGCTAAACACTGAAGCTTTCTTT
TRBV5-5,TRBD1,-,TRBJ1-1,CASSLLQGAFAEAFF,TGTGCCAGCAGCTTGTTACAGGGGGCGTTCGCTGAAGCTTTCTTT
TRBV29-1,-,-,TRBJ2-3,CSVHVRAVSTDTQYF,TGCAGCGTCCACGTGAGGGCGGTTAGCACAGATACGCAGTATTTT
TRBV6-5,TRBD2,-,TRBJ2-5,CASRLTSGSETQYF,TGTGCCAGCAGGCTTACTAGCGGCTCAGAGACCCAGTACTTC
TRBV2,-,-,TRBJ1-4,CASRVRDWTEKLFF,TGTGCCAGCAGGGTCCGGGACTGGACTGAAAAACTGTTTTTT
TRBV19,TRBD1,-,TRBJ1-2,CASSLGTGPNYGYTF,TGTGCCAGTAGTTTGGGGACAGGGCCGAACTATGGCTACACCTTC
TRBV2,-,once,TRBJ2-5,CASLTGSGTQYF,TGTGCCAGCTTAACTGGGAGCGGGACCCAGTACTTC
TRBV27,-,few,TRBJ1-2,CATTRSGGNYGYTF,TGTGCCACCACAAGATCGGGAGGGAACTATGGCTACACCTTC
TRBV2,TRBD2,-,TRBJ2-5,CASRAQRGDYQETQYF,TGTGCCAGCAGAGCGCAGCGGGGGGACTACCAAGAGACCCAGTACTTC
TRBV5-8,TRBD1,once,TRBJ2-1,CASSFGTGGFYNEQFF,TGTGCCAGCAGCTTCGGTACAGGGGGTTTCTACAATGAGCAGTTCTTC
TRBV6-5,-,few,TRBJ2-3,CASRSGYSDTQYF,TGTGCCAGCAGATCCGGGTATTCAGATACGCAGTATTTT
TRBV5-4,TRBD1,-,TRBJ1-2,CASSLDRGYGYTF,TGTGCCAGCAGCTTGGACAGGGGGTATGGCTACACCTTC
TRBV19,TRBD1,once,TRBJ1-5,CASSRWDRGNQPQHF,TGTGCCAGTAGTCGTTGGGACAGGGGTAATCAGCCCCAGCATTTT
TRBV6-5,-,-,TRBJ1-1,CASRAMNTEAFF,TGTGCCAGCAGAGCAATGAACACTGAAGCTTTCTTT